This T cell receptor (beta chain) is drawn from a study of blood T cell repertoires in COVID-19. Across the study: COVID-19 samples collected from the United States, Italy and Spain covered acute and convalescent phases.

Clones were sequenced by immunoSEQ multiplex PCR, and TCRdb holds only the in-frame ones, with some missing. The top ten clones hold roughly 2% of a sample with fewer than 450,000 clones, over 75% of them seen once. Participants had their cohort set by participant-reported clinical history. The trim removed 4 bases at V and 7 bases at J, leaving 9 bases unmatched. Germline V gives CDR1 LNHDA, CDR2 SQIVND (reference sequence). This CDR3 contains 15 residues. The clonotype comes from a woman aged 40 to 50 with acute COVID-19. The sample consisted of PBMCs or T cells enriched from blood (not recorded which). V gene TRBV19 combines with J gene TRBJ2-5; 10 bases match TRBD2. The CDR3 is CASSTTGLADGTQYF. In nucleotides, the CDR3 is TGTGCCAGTAGTACTACAGGACTAGCGGACGGGACCCAGTACTTC.